The present T cell receptor (beta chain) was sequenced within a study of memory CD4+ T cells and cytomegalovirus serostatus. Study observations and caveats: Each of 65 to 75 CMV-associated TCRbeta sequences occurred in one to five individuals.

The sort gate was single viable CD3+CD4+CD8-CD45RO+ cells for memory CD4+ T cells. Donors' CMV status reflects serum IgG against pp150, pp28, p38, p52. After thawing, CD4+ T cells were positively selected. Germline V gives CDR1 MNHEY, CDR2 SMNVEV (reference sequence). This CDR3 comprises 13 residues. V was pared by 0 bases and J by 13 bases, with 13 bases between. Methods used by the authors: After removing out-of-frame reads, under 2.5 million distinct TCRbeta sequences remained. Produced via immunoSEQ multiplex PCR; TCRdb's table is partial and in-frame only. V and J calls and clone size are as listed in that table; D and trimming were resolved from the DNA. The repertoire has around 40,000 clones, roughly 80% of them found once; the top ten carry approximately 0.78%. A note on this clone: Its antigen is still unknown.

This sequence joins TRBV27 and TRBJ2-1, with D perhaps matching TRBD1 (5 bases). Sample: memory CD4+ T cells from blood. This sequence originates from an adult in good health and CMV-seronegative. The DNA for the CDR3 is TGTGCCAGCAGTTTATCCCAAGGGGCAAAACAGTTCTTC. It specifies CASSLSQGAKQFF.